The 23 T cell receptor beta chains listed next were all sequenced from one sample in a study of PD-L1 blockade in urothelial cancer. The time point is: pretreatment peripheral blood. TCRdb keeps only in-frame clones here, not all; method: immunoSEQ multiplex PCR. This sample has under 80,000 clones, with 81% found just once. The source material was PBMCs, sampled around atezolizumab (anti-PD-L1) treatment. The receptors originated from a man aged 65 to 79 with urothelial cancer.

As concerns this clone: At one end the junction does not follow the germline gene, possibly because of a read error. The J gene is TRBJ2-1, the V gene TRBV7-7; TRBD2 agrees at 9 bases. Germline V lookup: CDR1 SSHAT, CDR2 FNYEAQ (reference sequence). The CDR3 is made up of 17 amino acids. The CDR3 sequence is CASSLAGVRTVYNEQFF. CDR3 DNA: TGTGCTAGCAGCTTAGCGGGGGTTAGGACAGTATACAATGAGCAGTTCTTC.

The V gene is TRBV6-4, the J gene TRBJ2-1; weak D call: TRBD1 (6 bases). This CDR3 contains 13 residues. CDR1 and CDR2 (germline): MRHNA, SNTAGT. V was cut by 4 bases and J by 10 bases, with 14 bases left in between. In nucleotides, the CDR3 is TGTGCCAGCAGTGCCGATACAGGGAACGAGCAGTTCTTC. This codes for CASSADTGNEQFF.

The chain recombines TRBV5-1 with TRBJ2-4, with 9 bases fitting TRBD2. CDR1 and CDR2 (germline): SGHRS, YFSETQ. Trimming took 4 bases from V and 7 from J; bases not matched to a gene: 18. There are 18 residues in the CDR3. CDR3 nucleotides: TGCGCCAGCAGCCTCGCCGGGACTAGCTCTCCAGATGGGAACATTCAGTACTTC. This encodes CASSLAGTSSPDGNIQYF.

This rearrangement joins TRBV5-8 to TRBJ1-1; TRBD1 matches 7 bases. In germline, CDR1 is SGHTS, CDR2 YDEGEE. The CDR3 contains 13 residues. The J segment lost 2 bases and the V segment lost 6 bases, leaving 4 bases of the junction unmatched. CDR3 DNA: TGTGCCAGCACCGGGACAGCCAACACTGAAGCTTTCTTT. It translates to CASTGTANTEAFF.

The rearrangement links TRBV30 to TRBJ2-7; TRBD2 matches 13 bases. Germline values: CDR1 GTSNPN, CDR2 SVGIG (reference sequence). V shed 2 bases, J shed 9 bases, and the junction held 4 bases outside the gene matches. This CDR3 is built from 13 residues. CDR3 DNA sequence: TGTGCCTGGAGTACTAGCGGGAGGGCCGGGCAGTACTTC. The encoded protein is CAWSTSGRAGQYF.

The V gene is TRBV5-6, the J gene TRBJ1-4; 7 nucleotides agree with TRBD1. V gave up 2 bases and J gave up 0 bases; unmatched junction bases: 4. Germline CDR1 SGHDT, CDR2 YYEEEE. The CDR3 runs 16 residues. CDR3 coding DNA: TGTGCCAGCAGCTTAACGCAGGGGGCAACTAATGAAAAACTGTTTTTT. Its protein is CASSLTQGATNEKLFF.

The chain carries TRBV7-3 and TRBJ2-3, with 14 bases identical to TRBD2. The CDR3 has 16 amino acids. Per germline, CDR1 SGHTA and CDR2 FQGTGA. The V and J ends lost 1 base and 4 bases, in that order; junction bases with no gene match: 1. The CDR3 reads CASSLMTSGGADTQYF. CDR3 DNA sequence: TGTGCCAGCAGCTTAATGACTAGCGGGGGGGCAGATACGCAGTATTTT.

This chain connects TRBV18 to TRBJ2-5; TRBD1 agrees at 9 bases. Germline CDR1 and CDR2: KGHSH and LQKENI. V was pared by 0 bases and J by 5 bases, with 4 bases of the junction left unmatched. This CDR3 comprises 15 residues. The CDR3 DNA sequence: TGTGCCAGCTCACCACCCACAGGGGGCGCGGAGACCCAGTACTTC. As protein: CASSPPTGGAETQYF.

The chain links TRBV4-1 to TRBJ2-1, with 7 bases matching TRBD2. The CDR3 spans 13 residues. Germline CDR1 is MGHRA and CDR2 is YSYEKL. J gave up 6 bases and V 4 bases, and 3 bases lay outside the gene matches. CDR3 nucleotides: TGCGCCAGCAGCCCTCCGGGGGGCAATGAGCAGTTCTTC. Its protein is CASSPPGGNEQFF.

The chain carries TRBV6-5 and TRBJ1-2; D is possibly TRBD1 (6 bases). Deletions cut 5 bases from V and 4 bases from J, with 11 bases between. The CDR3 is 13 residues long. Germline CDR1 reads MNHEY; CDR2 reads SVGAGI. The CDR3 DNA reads TGTGCCAGCAGTACAGGGTACCGCTATGGCTACACCTTC. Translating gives CASSTGYRYGYTF.

CDR3 amino acids: CASSNQGAGDTQYF. CDR3 sequence (DNA): TGTGCCAGCAGCAACCAGGGCGCCGGAGATACGCAGTATTTT. The chain is built from TRBV7-6 and TRBJ2-3; a weak D match, TRBD1 (5 bases). The germline CDR1 and CDR2 sequences are SGHVS and FNYEAQ. Trimming removed 5 bases at V and 5 bases at J, with 14 bases between. The CDR3 runs 14 residues.

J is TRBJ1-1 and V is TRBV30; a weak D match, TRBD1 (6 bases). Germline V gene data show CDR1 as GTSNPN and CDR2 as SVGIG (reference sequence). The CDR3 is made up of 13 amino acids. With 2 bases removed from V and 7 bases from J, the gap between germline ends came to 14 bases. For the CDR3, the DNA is TGTGCCTGGAGTTTTCGGGTGGACAGTGAAGCTTTCTTT. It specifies CAWSFRVDSEAFF.

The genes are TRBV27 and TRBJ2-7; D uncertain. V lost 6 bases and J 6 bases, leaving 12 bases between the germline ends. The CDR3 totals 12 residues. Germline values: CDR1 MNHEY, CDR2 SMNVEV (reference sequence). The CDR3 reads CASSRPSGEQYF. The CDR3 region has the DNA TGTGCCAGCAGCCGACCTTCGGGCGAGCAGTACTTC.

The CDR3: CASSLEIAGGPPEQFF. In nucleotides, the CDR3 is TGTGCCAGCAGCTTAGAAATAGCGGGGGGGCCCCCTGAGCAGTTCTTC. The chain joins TRBV7-8 to TRBJ2-1; 11 positions agree with TRBD2. The ends lost 1 base at V and 9 bases at J; junction bases unmatched: 8. The CDR3 sequence is 16 residues long. Germline CDR1 reads SGHVS; CDR2 reads FQNEAQ.

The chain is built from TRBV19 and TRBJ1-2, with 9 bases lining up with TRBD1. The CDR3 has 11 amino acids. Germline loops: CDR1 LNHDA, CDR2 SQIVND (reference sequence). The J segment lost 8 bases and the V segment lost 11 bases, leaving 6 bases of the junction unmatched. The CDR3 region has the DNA TGTGCCGGGCGACAGGGGGGAGGCTACACCTTC. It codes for CAGRQGGGYTF.

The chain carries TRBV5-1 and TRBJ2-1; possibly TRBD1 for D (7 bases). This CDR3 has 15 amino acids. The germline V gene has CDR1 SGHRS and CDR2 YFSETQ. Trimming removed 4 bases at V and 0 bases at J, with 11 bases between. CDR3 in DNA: TGCGCCAGCAGCCGGGGGACAGCCTCCTACAATGAGCAGTTCTTC. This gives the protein CASSRGTASYNEQFF.

The CDR3 DNA reads as TGTGCCAGCAGCCAAGCCGTGGCGGGAGGGTCCTACGAGCAGTACTTC. Protein sequence: CASSQAVAGGSYEQYF. V gene TRBV14 combines with J gene TRBJ2-7; TRBD2 matches 9 bases. The CDR3 is 16 amino acids. The trim removed 1 base at V and 1 base at J, leaving 5 bases unmatched. CDR1 is SGHDN, CDR2 FVKESK, per germline.

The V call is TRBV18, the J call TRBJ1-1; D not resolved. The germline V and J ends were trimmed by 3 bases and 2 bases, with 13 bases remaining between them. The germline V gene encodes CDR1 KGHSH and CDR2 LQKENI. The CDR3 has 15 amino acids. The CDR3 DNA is TGTGCCAGCTCACCCCTTGCCGCAGATAACACTGAAGCTTTCTTT. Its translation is CASSPLAADNTEAFF.

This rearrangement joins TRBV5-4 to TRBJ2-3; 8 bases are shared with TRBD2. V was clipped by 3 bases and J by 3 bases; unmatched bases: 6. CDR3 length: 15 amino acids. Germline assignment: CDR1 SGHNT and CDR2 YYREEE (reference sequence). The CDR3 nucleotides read TGTGCCAGCAGCTCGGGACTAGGGGGGACAGATACGCAGTATTTT. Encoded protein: CASSSGLGGTDTQYF.

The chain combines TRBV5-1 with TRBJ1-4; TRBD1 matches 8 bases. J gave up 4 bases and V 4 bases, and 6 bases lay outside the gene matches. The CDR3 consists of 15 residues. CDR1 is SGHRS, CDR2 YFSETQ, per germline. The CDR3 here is CASSVGTGVNEKLFF. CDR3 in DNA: TGCGCCAGCAGCGTAGGGACAGGCGTTAATGAAAAACTGTTTTTT.

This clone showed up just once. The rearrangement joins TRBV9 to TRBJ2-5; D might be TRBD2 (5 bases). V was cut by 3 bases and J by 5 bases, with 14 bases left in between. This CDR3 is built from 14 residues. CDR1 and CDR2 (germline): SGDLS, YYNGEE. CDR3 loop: CASSADEGWETQYF. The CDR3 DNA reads TGTGCCAGCAGCGCCGATGAGGGTTGGGAGACCCAGTACTTC. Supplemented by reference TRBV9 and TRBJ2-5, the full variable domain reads DSGVTQTPKHLITATGQRVTLRCSPRSGDLSVYWYQQSLDQGLQFLIQYYNGEERAKGNILERFSAQQFPDLHSELNLSSLELGDSALYFCASSADEGWETQYFGPGTRLLVL.

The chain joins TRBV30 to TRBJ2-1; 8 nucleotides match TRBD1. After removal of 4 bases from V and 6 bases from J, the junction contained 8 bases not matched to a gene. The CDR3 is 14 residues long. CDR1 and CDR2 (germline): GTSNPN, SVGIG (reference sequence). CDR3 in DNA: TGTGCCTGGACTACAGGGGGAGGTTTCAATGAGCAGTTCTTC. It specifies CAWTTGGGFNEQFF.

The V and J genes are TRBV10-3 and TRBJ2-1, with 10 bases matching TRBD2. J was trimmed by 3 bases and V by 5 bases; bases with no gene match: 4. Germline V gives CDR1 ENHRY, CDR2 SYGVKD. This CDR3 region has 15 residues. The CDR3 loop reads CAISRTSGDYNEQFF. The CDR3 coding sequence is TGTGCCATCAGTCGGACTAGCGGAGACTACAATGAGCAGTTCTTC.